Sequencing of this TCR beta chain was carried out in a study of blood T cell repertoires in COVID-19. About the research overall: PBMCs, B-cell-depleted T cells, or T cells were the source of the cDNA or gDNA that made up the material.

The CDR3 is 15 residues long. CDR1 and CDR2 (germline): ENHRY, SYGVKD. Trimming took 2 bases from V and 2 from J, leaving 9 bases between them. Repertoires were generated with immunoSEQ multiplex PCR, while TCRdb's copy carries only in-frame clones and drops some. The table has tens of thousands of clones, approximately 82% seen once. This sequence was found in a man older than 75 with active or convalescent COVID-19. The chain links TRBV10-3 to TRBJ1-4; weak D call: TRBD1 (5 bases). Sequencing used peripheral blood. The CDR3 region is CAISEPPGTNEKLFF. The CDR3 bases are TGTGCCATCAGTGAGCCGCCAGGGACTAATGAAAAACTGTTTTTT.